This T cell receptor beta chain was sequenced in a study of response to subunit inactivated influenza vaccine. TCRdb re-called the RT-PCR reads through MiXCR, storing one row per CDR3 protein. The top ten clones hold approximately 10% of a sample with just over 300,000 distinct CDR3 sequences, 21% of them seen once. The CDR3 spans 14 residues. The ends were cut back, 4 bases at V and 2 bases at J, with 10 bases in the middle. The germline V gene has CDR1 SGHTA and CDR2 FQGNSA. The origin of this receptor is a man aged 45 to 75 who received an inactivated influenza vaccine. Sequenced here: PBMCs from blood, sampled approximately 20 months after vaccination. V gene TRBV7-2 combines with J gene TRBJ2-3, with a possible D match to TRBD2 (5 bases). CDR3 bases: TGTGCCAGCAGCTCGAGCGGCTACACAGATACGCAGTATTTT. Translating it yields CASSSSGYTDTQYF. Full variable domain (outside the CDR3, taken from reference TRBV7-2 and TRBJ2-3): GAGVSQSPSNKVTEKGKDVELRCDPISGHTALYWYRQSLGQGLEFLIYFQGNSAPDKSGLPSDRFSAERTGGSVSTLTIQRTQQEDSAVYLCASSSSGYTDTQYFGPGTRLTVL.